The entry below gives a single TCR beta chain sequence along with its context. In the study's own analysis: Estimation of nucleated cell counts was performed using reference gene primer amplification. Clones were read by immunoSEQ multiplex PCR, and TCRdb kept only the in-frame ones, dropping some. V and J calls plus clone size are reproduced from that table; the DNA served to infer D and trimming. The table lists tens of thousands of clones, about 80% of them singletons. The data stem from a study of blood T cell repertoires in COVID-19. Study as a whole: The origin of the acute and convalescent COVID-19 samples was the United States, Italy and Spain. PBMCs, B-cell-depleted T cells, or T cells were the source of the cDNA or gDNA that made up the material.

Trimming cost V 1 base and J 5 bases, with 17 bases left between them. Germline loops: CDR1 SGHVS, CDR2 FNYEAQ. CDR3 length: 16 residues. The J gene is TRBJ1-2, the V gene TRBV7-6, with D tentatively TRBD1 (6 bases). The sequence was collected from a woman in her 70s with acute or convalescent COVID-19. The sample taken for sequencing was peripheral blood. CDR3 sequence reads: CASSLVPGQLKYGYTF. The CDR3 bases are TGTGCCAGCAGCTTAGTGCCTGGACAGCTCAAGTATGGCTACACCTTC. The entire variable domain, with the rest obtained from reference TRBV7-6 and TRBJ1-2, is as follows: GAGVSQSPRYKVTKRGQDVALRCDPISGHVSLYWYRQALGQGPEFLTYFNYEAQQDKSGLPNDRFSAERPEGSISTLTIQRTEQRDSAMYRCASSLVPGQLKYGYTFGSGTRLTVV.